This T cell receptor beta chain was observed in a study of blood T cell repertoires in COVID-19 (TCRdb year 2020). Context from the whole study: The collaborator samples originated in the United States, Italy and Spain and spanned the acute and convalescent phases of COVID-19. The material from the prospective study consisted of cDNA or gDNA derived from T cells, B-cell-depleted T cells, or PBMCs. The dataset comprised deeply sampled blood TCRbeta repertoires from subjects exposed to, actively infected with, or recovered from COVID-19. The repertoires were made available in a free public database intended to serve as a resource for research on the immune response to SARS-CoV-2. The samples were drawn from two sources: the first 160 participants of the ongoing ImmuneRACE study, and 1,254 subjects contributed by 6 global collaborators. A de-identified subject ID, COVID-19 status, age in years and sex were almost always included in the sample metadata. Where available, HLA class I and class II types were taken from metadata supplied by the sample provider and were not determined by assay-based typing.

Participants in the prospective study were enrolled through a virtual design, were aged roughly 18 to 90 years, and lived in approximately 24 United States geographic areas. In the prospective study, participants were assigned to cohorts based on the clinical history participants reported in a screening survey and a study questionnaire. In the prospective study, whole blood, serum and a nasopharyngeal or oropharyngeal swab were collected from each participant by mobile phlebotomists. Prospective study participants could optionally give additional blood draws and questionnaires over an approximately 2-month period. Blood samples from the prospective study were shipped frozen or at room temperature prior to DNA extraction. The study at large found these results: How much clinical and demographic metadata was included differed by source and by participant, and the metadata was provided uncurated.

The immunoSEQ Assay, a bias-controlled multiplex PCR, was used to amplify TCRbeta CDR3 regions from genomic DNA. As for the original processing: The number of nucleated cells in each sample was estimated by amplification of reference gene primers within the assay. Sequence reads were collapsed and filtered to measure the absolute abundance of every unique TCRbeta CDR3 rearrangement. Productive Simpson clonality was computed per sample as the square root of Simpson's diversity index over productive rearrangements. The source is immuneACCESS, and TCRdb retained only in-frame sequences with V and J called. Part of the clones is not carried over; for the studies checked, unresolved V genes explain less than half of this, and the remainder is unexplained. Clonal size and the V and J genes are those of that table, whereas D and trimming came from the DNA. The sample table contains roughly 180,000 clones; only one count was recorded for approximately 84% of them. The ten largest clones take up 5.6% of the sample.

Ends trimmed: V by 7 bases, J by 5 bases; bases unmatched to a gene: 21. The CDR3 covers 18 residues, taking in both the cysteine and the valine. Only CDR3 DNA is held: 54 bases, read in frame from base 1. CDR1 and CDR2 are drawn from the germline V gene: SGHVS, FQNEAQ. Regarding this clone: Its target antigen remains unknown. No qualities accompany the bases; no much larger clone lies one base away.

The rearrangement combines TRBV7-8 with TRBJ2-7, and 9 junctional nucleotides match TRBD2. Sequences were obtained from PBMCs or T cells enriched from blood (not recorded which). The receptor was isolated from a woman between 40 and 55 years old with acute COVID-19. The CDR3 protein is CASTSLTPFSGTSNEQYV. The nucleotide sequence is TGTGCCAGCACCTCACTTACCCCCTTCTCCGGGACTAGCAACGAGCAGTACGTC.